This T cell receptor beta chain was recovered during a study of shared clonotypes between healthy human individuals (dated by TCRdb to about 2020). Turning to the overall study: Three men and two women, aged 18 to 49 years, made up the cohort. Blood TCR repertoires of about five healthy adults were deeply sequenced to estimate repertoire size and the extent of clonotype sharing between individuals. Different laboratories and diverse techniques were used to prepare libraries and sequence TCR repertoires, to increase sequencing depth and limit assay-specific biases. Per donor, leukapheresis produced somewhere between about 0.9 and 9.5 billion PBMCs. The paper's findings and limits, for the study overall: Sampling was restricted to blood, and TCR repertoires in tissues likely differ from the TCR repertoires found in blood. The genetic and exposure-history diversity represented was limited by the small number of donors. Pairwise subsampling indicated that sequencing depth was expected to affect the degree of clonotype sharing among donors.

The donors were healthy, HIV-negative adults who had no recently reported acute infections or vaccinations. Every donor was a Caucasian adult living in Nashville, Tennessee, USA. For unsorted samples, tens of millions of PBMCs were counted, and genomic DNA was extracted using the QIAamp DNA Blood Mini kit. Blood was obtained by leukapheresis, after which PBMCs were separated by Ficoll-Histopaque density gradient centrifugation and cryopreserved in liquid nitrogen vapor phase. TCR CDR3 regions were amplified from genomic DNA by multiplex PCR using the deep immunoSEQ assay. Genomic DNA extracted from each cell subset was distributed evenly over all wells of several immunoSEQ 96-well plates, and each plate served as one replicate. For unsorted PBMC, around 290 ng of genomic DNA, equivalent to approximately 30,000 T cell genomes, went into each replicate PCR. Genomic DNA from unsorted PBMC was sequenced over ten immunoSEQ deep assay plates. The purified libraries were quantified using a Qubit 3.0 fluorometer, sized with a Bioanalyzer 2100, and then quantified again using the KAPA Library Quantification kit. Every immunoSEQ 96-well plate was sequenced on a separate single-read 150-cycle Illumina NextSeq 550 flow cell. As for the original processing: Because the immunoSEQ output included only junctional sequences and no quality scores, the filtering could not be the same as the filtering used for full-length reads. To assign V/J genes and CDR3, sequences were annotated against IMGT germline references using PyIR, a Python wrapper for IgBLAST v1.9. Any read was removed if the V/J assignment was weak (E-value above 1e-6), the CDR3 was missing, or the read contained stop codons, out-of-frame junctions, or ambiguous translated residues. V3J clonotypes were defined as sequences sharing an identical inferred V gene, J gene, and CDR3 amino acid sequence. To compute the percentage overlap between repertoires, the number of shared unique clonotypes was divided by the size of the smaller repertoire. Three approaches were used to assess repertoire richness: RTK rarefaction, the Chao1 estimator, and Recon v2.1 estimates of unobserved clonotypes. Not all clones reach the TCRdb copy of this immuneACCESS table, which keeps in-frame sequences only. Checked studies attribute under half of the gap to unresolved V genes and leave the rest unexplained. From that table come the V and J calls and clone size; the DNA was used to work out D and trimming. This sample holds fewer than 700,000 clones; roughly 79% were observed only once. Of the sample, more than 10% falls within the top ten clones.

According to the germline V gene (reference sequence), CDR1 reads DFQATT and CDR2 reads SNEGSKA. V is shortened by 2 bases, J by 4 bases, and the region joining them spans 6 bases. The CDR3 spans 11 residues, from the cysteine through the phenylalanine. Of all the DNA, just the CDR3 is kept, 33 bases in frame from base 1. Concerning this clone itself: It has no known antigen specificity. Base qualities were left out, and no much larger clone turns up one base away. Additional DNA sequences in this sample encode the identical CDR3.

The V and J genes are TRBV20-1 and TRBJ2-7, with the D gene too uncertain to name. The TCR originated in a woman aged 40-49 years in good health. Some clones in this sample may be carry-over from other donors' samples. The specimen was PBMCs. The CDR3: CSARLGYEQYF. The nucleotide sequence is TGCAGTGCTAGATTAGGGTACGAGCAGTACTTC.